Listed here is a single T cell receptor beta chain. This specimen belongs to a study of blood T cell repertoires in COVID-19. As for the study in general: Acute-phase and convalescent COVID-19 samples originated in the United States, Italy and Spain. PBMCs, B-cell-depleted T cells, or T cells were the source of the cDNA or gDNA that made up the material.

CDR3 length: 13 amino acids. Germline V gives CDR1 LGHNT, CDR2 FRNRAP. V was clipped by 4 bases and J by 1 base, with 7 bases between them. Study processing details: How many nucleated cells were present was estimated from reference gene primer amplification. Using immunoSEQ multiplex PCR, the repertoire was profiled, and TCRdb retains in-frame clones only, with some absent. That table gives V, J and clone size, and the DNA gave D and trimming. Of 300,000 to 400,000 clones listed, about four fifths are singletons. The V gene is TRBV12-5, the J gene TRBJ1-1; no definite D call. This TCR was sampled from a man aged 25-45 years with active or convalescent COVID-19. Sequences were obtained from peripheral blood. Here the CDR3 reads CASGSGRNTEAFF. The CDR3 DNA reads TGTGCTAGTGGTTCCGGTAGGAACACTGAAGCTTTCTTT.